This T cell receptor beta chain was sequenced during a study of blood T cell repertoires in COVID-19. Study-wide background: Some COVID-19 samples were acute and others convalescent; all came from the United States, Italy and Spain. Sample material is recorded as cDNA or gDNA derived from T cells, B-cell-depleted T cells, or PBMCs.

Original methodology: Scientists estimated how many nucleated cells there were by amplifying reference gene primers. Using immunoSEQ multiplex PCR, the repertoire was profiled, and TCRdb retains in-frame clones only, with some absent. The V and J calls and clone size were taken over from that table, and D and trimming were inferred from the DNA. The sample has 200,000 to 250,000 clones; approximately 89% are singletons. The V gene's germline CDR1 is MNHEY and CDR2 SVGAGI. The CDR3 spans 12 residues. Trimming took off 7 bases at V and 6 bases at J, with 7 bases between the two ends. The sample taken for sequencing was peripheral blood. V usage is TRBV6-5 and J usage is TRBJ1-6; D not resolved. The sequence was collected from a woman in her 40s with acute or convalescent COVID-19. CDR3 in amino acids: CASTTGNSPLHF. In nucleotides, the CDR3 is TGTGCCAGCACGACGGGTAATTCACCCCTCCACTTT.